This TCR beta chain was profiled in a study of blood T cell repertoires in COVID-19. Turning to the study itself: Sites across the United States, Italy and Spain contributed samples from acute and convalescent COVID-19. PBMCs, B-cell-depleted T cells, or T cells provided the cDNA or gDNA that made up the material.

Per the original methods: For nucleated cells, counts were estimated from reference gene primer amplification. Assay: immunoSEQ multiplex PCR; the TCRdb copy retains only in-frame clones and omits some. V and J calls and clone size follow that table, whereas D and trimming were derived from the DNA. Among 66,000 or so clones, about 82% were seen once, and the ten largest hold 8.5% to 10%. V lost 4 bases, J lost 2 bases, and 6 bases lay in between. This CDR3 is built from 12 residues. CDR1 and CDR2 (germline): MNHEY, SVGEGT. Sequencing was performed on peripheral blood. The V and J genes are TRBV6-2 or TRBV6-3 and TRBJ2-7; D remains ambiguous. The clonotype originates from a human donor in a cohort sampled during active COVID-19. CDR3 sequence reads: CASSSQAYEQYF. The DNA for the CDR3 is TGTGCCAGCAGTTCCCAGGCCTACGAGCAGTACTTC.